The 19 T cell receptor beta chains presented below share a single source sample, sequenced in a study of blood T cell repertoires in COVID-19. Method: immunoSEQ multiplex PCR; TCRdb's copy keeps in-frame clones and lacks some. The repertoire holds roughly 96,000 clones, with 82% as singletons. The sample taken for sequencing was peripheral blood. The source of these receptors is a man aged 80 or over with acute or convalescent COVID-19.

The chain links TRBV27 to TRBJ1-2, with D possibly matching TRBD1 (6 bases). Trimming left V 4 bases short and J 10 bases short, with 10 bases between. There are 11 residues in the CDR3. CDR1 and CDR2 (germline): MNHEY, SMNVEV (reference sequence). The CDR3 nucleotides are TGTGCCAGCAGTTCAGGGGTCTCCTACACCTTC. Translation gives CASSSGVSYTF.

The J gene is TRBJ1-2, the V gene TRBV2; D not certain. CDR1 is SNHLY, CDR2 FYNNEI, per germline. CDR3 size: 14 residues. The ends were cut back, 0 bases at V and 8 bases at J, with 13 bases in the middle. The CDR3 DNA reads TGTGCCAGCAGTGAAGCGCAGGCAGGAGGGGGCTACACCTTC. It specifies CASSEAQAGGGYTF.

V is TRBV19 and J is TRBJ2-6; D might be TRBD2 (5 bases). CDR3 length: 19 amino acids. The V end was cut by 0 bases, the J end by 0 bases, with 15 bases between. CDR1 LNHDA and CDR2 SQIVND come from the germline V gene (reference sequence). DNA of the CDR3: TGTGCCAGTAGTATAGATCAGCGCGGGTTTGACTCTGGGGCCAACGTCCTGACTTTC. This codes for CASSIDQRGFDSGANVLTF.

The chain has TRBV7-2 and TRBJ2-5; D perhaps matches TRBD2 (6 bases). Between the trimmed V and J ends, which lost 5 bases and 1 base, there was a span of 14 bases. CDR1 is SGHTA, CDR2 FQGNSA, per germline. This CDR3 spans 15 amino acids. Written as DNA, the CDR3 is TGTGCCAGCAGCCAATACGGAGGGGTCCAAGAGACCCAGTACTTC. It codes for CASSQYGGVQETQYF.

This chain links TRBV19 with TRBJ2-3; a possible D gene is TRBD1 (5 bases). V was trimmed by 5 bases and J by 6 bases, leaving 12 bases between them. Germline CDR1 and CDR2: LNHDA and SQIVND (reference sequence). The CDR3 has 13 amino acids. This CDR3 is CASSPGWSDTQYF. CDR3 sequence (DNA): TGTGCCAGTAGTCCAGGGTGGTCGGATACGCAGTATTTT.

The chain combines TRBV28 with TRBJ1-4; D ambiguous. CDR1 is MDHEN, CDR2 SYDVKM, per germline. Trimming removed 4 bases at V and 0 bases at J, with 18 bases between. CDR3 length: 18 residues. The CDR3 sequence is CASSSPMLTSATNEKLFF. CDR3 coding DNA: TGTGCCAGCAGTTCCCCTATGCTCACCTCTGCAACTAATGAAAAACTGTTTTTT.

The CDR3 protein is CSVKTDSYEQYF. In nucleotides, the CDR3 is TGCAGCGTCAAGACAGATTCCTACGAGCAGTACTTC. This rearrangement joins TRBV29-1 to TRBJ2-7, with D perhaps TRBD1 (5 bases). The V and J ends lost 6 bases and 1 base respectively, with 10 bases between them. Germline V lookup: CDR1 SQVTM, CDR2 ANQGSEA. The CDR3 length is 12 residues.

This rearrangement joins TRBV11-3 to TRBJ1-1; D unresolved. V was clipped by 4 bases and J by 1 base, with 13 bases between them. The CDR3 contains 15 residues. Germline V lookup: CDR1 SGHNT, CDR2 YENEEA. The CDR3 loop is CASSSSGFSNTEAFF. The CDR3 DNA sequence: TGTGCCAGCAGCTCCTCCGGGTTTTCGAACACTGAAGCTTTCTTT.

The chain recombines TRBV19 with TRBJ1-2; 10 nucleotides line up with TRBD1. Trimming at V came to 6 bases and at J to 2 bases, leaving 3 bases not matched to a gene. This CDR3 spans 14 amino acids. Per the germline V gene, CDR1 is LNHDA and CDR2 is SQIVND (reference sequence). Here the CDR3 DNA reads TGTGCCAGTAGGAAGGGACAGGGGAACTATGGCTACACCTTC. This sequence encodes CASRKGQGNYGYTF.

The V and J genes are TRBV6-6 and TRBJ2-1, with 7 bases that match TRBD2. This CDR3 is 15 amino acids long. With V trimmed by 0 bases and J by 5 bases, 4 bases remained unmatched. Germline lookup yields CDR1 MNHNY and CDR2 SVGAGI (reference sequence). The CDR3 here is CASSYSAAGDNEQFF. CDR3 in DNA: TGTGCCAGCAGTTACTCGGCTGCGGGGGACAATGAGCAGTTCTTC.

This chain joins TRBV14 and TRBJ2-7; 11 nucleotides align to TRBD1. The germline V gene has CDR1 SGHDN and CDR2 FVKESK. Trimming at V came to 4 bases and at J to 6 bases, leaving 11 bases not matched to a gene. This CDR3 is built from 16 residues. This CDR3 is CASSLPGQGAYSEQYF. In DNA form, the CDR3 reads TGTGCCAGCAGCCTCCCCGGACAGGGGGCCTACTCCGAGCAGTACTTC. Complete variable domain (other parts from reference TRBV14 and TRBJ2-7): EAGVTQFPSHSVIEKGQTVTLRCDPISGHDNLYWYRRVMGKEIKFLLHFVKESKQDESGMPNNRFLAERTGGTYSTLKVQPAELEDSGVYFCASSLPGQGAYSEQYFGPGTRLTVT.

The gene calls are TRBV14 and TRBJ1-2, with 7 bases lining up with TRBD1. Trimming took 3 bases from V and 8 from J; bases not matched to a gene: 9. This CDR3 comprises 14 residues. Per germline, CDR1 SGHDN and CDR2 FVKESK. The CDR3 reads CASSHDTGVRGYTF. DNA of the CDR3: TGTGCCAGCAGCCACGACACAGGGGTGCGGGGCTACACCTTC.

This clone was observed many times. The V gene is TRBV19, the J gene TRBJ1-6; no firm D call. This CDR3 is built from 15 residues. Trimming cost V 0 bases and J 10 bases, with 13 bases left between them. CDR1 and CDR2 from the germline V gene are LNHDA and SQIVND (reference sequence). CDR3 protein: CASSIDNLARSPLHF. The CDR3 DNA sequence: TGTGCCAGTAGTATAGATAACTTGGCTAGATCACCCCTCCACTTT.

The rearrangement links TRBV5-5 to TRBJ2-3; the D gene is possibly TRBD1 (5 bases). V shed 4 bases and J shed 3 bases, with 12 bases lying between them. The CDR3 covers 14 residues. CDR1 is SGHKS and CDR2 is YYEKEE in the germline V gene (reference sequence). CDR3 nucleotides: TGTGCCAGCAGCCTTCAGGGAAGAACAGATACGCAGTATTTT. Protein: CASSLQGRTDTQYF. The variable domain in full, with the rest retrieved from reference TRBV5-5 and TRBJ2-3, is DAGVTQSPTHLIKTRGQQVTLRCSPISGHKSVSWYQQVLGQGPQFIFQYYEKEERGRGNFPDRFSARQFPNYSSELNVNALLLGDSALYLCASSLQGRTDTQYFGPGTRLTVL.

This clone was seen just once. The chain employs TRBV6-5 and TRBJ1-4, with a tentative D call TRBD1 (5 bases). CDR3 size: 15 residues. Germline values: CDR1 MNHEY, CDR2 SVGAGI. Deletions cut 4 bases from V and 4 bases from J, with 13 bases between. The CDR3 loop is CASSSDGGLNEKLFF. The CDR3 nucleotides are TGTGCCAGCAGTTCGGACGGGGGACTTAATGAAAAACTGTTTTTT.

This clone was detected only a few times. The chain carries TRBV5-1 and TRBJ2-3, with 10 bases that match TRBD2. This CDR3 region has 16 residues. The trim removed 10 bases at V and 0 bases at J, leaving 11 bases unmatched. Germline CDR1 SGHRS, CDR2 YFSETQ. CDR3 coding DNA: TGCGCCTCCCGAAAGGGGACTAGCGCTAGCACAGATACGCAGTATTTT. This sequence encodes CASRKGTSASTDTQYF.

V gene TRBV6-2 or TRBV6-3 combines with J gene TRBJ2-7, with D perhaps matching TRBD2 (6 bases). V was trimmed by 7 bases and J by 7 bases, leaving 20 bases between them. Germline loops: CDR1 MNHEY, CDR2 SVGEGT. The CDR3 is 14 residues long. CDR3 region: CASTPGGGSKEQYF. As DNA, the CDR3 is TGTGCCAGCACCCCGGGCGGAGGGAGTAAGGAGCAGTACTTC.

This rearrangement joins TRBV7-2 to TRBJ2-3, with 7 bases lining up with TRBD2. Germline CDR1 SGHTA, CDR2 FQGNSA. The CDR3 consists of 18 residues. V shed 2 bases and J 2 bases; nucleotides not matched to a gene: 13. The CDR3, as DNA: TGTGCCAGCAGCTTAATACGTTCTAGCGGAAATCCCACAGATACGCAGTATTTT. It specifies CASSLIRSSGNPTDTQYF.

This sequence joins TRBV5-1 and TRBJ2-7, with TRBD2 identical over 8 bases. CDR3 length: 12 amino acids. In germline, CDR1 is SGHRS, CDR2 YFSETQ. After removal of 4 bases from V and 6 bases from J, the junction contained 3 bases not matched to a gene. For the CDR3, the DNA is TGCGCCAGCAGCCGGGAGGGAATCGAGCAGTACTTC. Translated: CASSREGIEQYF.